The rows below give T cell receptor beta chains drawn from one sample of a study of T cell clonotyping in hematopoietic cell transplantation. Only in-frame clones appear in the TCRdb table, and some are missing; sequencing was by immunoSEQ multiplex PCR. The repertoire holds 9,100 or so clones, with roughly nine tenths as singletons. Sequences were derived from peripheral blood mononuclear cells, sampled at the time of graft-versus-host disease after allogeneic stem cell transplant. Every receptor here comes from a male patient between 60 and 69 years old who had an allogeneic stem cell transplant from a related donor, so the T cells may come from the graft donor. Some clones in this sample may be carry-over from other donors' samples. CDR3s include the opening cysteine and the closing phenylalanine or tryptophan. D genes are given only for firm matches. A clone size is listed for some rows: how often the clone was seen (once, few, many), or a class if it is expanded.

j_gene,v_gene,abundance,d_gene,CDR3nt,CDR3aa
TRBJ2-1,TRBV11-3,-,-,TGTGCCAGCAGCTTACCGATTTACAATGAGCAGTTCTTC,CASSLPIYNEQFF
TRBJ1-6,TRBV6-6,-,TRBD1,TGTGCCAGCAGTTTAAACGCCGGACAGGGGGGTCCACCCCTCCACTTT,CASSLNAGQGGPPLHF
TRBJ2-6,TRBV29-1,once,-,TGCAGCGTTGAAGGACGTTCTGGGGCCAACGTCCTGACTTTC,CSVEGRSGANVLTF
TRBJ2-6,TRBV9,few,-,TGTGCCAGCAGCGTAGAAGGTTCTGGGGCCAACGTCCTGACTTTC,CASSVEGSGANVLTF
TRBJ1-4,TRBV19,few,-,TGTGCCAGTAGTATCTGGGGCAGGGAACTGTTTTTT,CASSIWGRELFF
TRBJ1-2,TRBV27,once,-,TGTGCCAGCAGTCCGGGACTTCTGAAAGCTAACTATGGCTACACCTTC,CASSPGLLKANYGYTF
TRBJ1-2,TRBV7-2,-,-,TGTGCCAGCAGCTTTGGGGGGGACGGCTACACCTTC,CASSFGGDGYTF
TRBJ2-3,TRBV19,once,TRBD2,TGTGCCAGTAGTATCCGGGGACTAGCGGGGGCGTCAGATACGCAGTATTTT,CASSIRGLAGASDTQYF
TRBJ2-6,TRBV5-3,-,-,TGTGCCAGAAGCGGTGGACGGCCTGGGGCCAACGTCCTGACTTTC,CARSGGRPGANVLTF
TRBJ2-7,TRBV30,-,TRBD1,TGTGCCTGGAGTGGAACAGGGGACGACGAGCAGTACTTC,CAWSGTGDDEQYF